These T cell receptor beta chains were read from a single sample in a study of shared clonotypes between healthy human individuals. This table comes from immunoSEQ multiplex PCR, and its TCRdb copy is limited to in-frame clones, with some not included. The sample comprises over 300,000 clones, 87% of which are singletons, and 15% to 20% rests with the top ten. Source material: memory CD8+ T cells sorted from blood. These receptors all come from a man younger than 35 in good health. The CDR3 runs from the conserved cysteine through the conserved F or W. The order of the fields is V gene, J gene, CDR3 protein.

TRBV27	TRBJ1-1	CASSDSSRWNTEAFF
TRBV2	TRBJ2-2	CASSEVQGNTGELFF
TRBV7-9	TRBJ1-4	CASSLLSATNEKLFF
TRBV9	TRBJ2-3	CASSVGVWADTQYF
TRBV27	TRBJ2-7	CASSRGLAGNEQYF
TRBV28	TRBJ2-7	CASIQGTGGYYEQYF
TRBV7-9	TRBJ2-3	CASSLKDRGLTDTQYF
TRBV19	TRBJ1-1	CASSIALIRDTEAFF
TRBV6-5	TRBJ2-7	CASSNSGERDEQYF
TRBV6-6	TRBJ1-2	CASTPGAGRYGYTF
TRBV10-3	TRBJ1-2	CAISESASPVDNYGYTF
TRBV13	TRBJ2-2	CASSLGGGAGELFF
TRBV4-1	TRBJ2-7	CASSLAGSYEQYF
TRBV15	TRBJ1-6	CATSSLETENSPLHF
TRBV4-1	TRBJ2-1	CASSQESAREQFF
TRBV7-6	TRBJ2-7	CASSFLGSYEQYF
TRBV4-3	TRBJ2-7	CASSQGTAPSYEQYF
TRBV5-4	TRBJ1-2	CASREGINYGYTF
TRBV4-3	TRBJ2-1	CASSQEDLVRNEQFF
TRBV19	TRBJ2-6	CASSLLLGGANVLTF
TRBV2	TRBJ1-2	CASTKTGDGYTF
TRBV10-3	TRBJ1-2	CAISESGSGFLGYTF
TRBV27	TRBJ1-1	CASSLLRGGTEAFF